This T cell receptor (beta chain) comes out of a study of shared clonotypes between healthy human individuals. In the study overall: Per-donor plates numbered three CD4 naive, three CD4 memory, two CD8 naive and one CD8 memory. General study results and limits: Roughly 5% of naive CD4 clonotypes were shared across a few donors.

With 7 bases clipped from V and 9 bases from J, the junction kept 8 bases outside the gene matches. The CDR3 length is 14 residues. CDR1 and CDR2 from the germline V gene are MNHEY and SMNVEV (reference sequence). Using immunoSEQ multiplex PCR, the repertoire was profiled, and TCRdb retains in-frame clones only, with some absent. The sample has hundreds of thousands of clones, 95% to 96% seen once; the top ten hold over 0.09%. A word on this clone: Its target is not known.

Naive CD8 populations comprised CD45RO-negative cells positively selected for CCR7, excluding terminally differentiated effector memory CD45RA+ cells. Sequencing used naive CD8+ T cells sorted from blood. The clonotype comes from a woman aged 25 to 39 in good health. This sequence joins TRBV27 and TRBJ2-1, with TRBD2 identical over 11 bases. CDR3 nucleotides: TGTGCCAGCAATACTATAACTAGCGGGAGTGAGCAGTTCTTC. Protein sequence: CASNTITSGSEQFF.